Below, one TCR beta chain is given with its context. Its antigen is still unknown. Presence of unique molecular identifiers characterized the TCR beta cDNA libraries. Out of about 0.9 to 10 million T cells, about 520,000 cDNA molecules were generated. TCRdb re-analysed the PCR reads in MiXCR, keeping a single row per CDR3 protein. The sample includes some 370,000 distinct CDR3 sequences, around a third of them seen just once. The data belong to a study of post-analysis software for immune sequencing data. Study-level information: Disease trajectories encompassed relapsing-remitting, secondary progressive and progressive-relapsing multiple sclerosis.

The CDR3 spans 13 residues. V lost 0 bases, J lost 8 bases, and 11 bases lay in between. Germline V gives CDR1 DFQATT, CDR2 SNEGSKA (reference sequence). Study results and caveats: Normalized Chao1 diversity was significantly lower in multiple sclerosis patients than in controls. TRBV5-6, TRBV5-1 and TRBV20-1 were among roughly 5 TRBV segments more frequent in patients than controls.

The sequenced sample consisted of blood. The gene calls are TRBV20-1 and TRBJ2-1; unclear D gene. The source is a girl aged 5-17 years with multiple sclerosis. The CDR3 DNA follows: TGCAGTGCTAGAGATCGTCCCGGCCATGAGCAGTTCTTC. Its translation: CSARDRPGHEQFF.